Given below is one T cell receptor beta chain in context. V dropped 5 bases and J dropped 2; count of bases not matched to a gene: 2. Looked up from germline, CDR1 is MNHEY and CDR2 is SVGAGI. The CDR3 loop spans 13 amino acids. The sample comes from a study of blood T cell repertoires in COVID-19. Overall study: The United States, Italy and Spain supplied acute and convalescent COVID-19 samples. T cells, B-cell-depleted T cells, or PBMCs supplied cDNA or gDNA.

How the authors handled the data: Amplification of reference gene primers provided the estimated nucleated cell counts. Produced via immunoSEQ multiplex PCR; TCRdb's table is partial and in-frame only. The V and J calls and clone size were taken over from that table, and D and trimming were inferred from the DNA. The data contain 85,000 to 110,000 clones, around 88% of them singletons. This sequence was found in a human donor in a cohort sampled during active COVID-19. V gene TRBV6-5 combines with J gene TRBJ2-7; 8 bases match TRBD2. The sequenced sample was peripheral blood. The CDR3 coding sequence is TGTGCCAGCAGTACCGGGGGGGCCTACGAGCAGTACTTC. The encoded protein is CASSTGGAYEQYF.